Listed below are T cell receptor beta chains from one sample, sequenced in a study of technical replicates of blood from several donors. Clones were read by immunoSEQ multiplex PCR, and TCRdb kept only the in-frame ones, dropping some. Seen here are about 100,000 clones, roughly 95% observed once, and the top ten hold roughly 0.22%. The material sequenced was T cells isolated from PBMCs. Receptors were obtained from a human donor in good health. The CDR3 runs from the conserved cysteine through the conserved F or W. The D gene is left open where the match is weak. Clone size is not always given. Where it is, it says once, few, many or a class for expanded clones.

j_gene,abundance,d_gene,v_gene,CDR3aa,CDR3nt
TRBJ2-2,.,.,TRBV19,CASKRAANTGELFF,TGTGCCAGTAAGCGGGCCGCGAACACCGGGGAGCTGTTTTTT
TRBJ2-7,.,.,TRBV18,CASSREATRAYEQYF,TGTGCCAGCTCACGAGAGGCAACGCGTGCCTACGAGCAGTACTTC
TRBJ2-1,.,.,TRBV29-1,CSVARVYEQFF,TGCAGCGTTGCCAGGGTCTATGAGCAGTTCTTC
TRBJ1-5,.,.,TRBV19,CASSPPGHSLYSNQPQHF,TGTGCCAGTAGTCCTCCGGGACACTCTTTATATAGCAATCAGCCCCAGCATTTT
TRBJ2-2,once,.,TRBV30,CAGAGTNPGTGELFF,TGTGCCGGGGCCGGCACTAACCCAGGCACCGGGGAGCTGTTTTTT
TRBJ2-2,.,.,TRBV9,CASSGGPNTGELFF,TGTGCCAGCAGCGGTGGGCCCAACACCGGGGAGCTGTTTTTT
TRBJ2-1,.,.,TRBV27,CASSETGDYNEQFF,TGTGCCAGCAGTGAAACGGGAGATTACAATGAGCAGTTCTTC
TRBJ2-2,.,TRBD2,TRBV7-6,CASGSGTSSPGELFF,TGTGCCAGCGGATCCGGGACTAGTAGTCCCGGGGAGCTGTTTTTT
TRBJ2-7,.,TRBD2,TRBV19,CASTQAGGAYEQYF,TGTGCCAGTACCCAAGCGGGAGGGGCCTACGAGCAGTACTTC
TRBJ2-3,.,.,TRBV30,CAWSPSALNTDTQYF,TGTGCCTGGAGCCCCTCAGCGCTAAACACAGATACGCAGTATTTT
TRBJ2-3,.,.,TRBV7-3,CASSLYAQRGTDTQYF,TGTGCCAGCAGCTTATATGCCCAGCGGGGCACAGATACGCAGTATTTT
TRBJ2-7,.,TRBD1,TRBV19,CASSGTGSPYEQYF,TGTGCCAGTAGCGGGACAGGGTCGCCCTACGAGCAGTACTTC
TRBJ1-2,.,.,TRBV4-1,CASSQESVAGAYGYTF,TGCGCCAGCAGCCAAGAAAGTGTGGCAGGGGCATATGGCTACACCTTC
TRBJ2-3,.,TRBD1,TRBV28,CASSQDRQSTDTQYF,TGTGCCAGCAGCCAGGACAGGCAAAGCACAGATACGCAGTATTTT
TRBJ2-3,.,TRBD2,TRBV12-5,CASGPGLAGGADTQYF,TGTGCTAGTGGCCCGGGACTAGCGGGGGGCGCAGATACGCAGTATTTT
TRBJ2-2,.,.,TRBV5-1,CASSEVGTPGTGELFF,TGCGCCAGCAGCGAAGTCGGGACACCCGGCACCGGGGAGCTGTTTTTT
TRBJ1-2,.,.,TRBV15,CATSREFASGEATGYTF,TGTGCCACCAGCAGAGAGTTCGCGTCTGGAGAGGCCACTGGCTACACCTTC
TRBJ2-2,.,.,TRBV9,CASSPLPPAENTGELFF,TGTGCCAGCAGCCCCCTACCGCCAGCGGAGAACACCGGGGAGCTGTTTTTT
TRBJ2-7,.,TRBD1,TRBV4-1,CASSQGHGQGAYEQYF,TGCGCCAGCAGCCAAGGACACGGACAGGGGGCCTACGAGCAGTACTTC
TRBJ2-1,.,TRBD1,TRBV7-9,CASSSAWTGTNNEQFF,TGTGCCAGCAGTTCAGCTTGGACAGGGACAAACAATGAGCAGTTCTTC
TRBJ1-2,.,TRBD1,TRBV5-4,CASSLDLTGQYGYTF,TGTGCCAGCAGCCTGGACCTGACAGGGCAATATGGCTACACCTTC
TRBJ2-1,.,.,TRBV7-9,CASSLAPGAEDYNEQFF,TGTGCCAGCAGCCTTGCCCCAGGGGCCGAAGATTACAATGAGCAGTTCTTC
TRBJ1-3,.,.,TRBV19,CASHPTGNSGNTIYF,TGTGCCAGCCACCCGACAGGCAACTCTGGAAACACCATATATTTT
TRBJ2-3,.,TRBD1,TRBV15,CATSRDGQVTDTQYF,TGTGCCACCAGCAGAGATGGACAGGTAACAGATACGCAGTATTTT
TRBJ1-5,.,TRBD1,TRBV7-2,CASSWTGGQGQPQHF,TGTGCCAGCAGCTGGACAGGGGGCCAAGGTCAGCCCCAGCATTTT
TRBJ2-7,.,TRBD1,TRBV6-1,CASSPGQGAVSEQYF,TGTGCCAGCAGTCCTGGACAGGGGGCAGTTAGCGAGCAGTACTTC
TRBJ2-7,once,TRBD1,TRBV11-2,CASSLVGDSPYEQYF,TGTGCCAGCAGCTTAGTAGGGGACAGCCCCTACGAGCAGTACTTC
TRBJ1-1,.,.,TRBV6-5,CASSYSQGVSEAFF,TGTGCCAGCAGTTACTCGCAGGGTGTCTCTGAAGCTTTCTTT
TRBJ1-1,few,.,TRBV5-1,CASSLAVNTEAFF,TGCGCCAGCAGCTTGGCAGTGAACACTGAAGCTTTCTTT
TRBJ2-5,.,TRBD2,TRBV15,CATSRGALTSGGQETQYF,TGTGCCACCAGCAGAGGCGCCCTGACTAGCGGGGGTCAAGAGACCCAGTACTTC
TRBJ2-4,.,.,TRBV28,CASSLGTLAKNIQYF,TGTGCCAGCAGTTTGGGGACTCTAGCCAAAAACATTCAGTACTTC
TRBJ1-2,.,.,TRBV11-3,CASSIRGGGNYGYTF,TGTGCCAGCAGCATTAGGGGGGGAGGAAACTATGGCTACACCTTC
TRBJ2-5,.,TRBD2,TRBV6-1,CAMGGGLLETQYF,TGTGCCATGGGGGGAGGGCTATTGGAGACCCAGTACTTC
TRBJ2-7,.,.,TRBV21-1,CASSKAHRGGAPPYEQYF,TGTGCCAGCAGCAAAGCGCACAGGGGCGGGGCCCCCCCCTACGAGCAGTACTTC
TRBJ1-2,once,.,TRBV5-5,CATSSSNRDGGYGYTF,TGTGCCACCAGCTCCTCGAACAGGGACGGCGGCTATGGCTACACCTTC
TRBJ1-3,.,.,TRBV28,CASSFWRGSGNTIYF,TGTGCCAGCAGTTTCTGGAGGGGCTCTGGAAACACCATATATTTT
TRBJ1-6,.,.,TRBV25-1,CASSAQVFGVLYNSPLHF,TGTGCCAGCAGTGCACAGGTATTTGGTGTACTTTATAATTCACCCCTCCACTTT
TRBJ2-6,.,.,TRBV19,CASSVTISGANVLTF,TGTGCCAGTAGTGTAACTATCTCTGGGGCCAACGTCCTGACTTTC
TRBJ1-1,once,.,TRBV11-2,CASSLDIFSLGANTEAFF,TGTGCCAGCAGCTTAGATATCTTCTCTCTGGGGGCGAACACTGAAGCTTTCTTT
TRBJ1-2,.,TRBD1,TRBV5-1,CASSLAPGGTLRGYTF,TGCGCCAGCAGCTTGGCACCAGGGGGGACACTGCGAGGCTACACCTTC
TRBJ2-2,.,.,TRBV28,CASSPAVTLTGELFF,TGTGCCAGCAGTCCAGCGGTTACCCTCACCGGGGAGCTGTTTTTT